This TCR beta chain came from a study of spatial heterogeneity in lung cancer. Study-level results: Mutation tallies in tumors tracked expanded intratumoral alpha and beta TCR counts. The authors estimated that approximately 7.3% of tumor T cells were covered for alpha chains and around 12% for beta chains.

Every TCR cDNA molecule bore its own unique molecular identifier. Via MiXCR, TCRdb re-called the 5' RACE reads, giving one row per CDR3 protein. The profile shows about 28,000 distinct CDR3 sequences, about 7% of them singletons. The sample's time point: sample taken at primary tumor resection. Untreated early-stage non-small cell lung cancer patients, over 55 in total, were the donors. No cells were sorted before sequencing. The whole RNA sequenced was extracted from tumor, nontumor lung or frozen PBMC. The CDR3 is made up of 13 amino acids. V was shortened by 0 bases and J by 1 base, with 6 bases between the two germline ends. Germline-derived CDR1 and CDR2 are DFQATT and SNEGSKA (reference sequence). This clonotype was seen at least ten times. Its antigen remains unidentified.

This specimen was lung tumor tissue, taken at surgery. V and J are TRBV20-1 and TRBJ1-1; no clear D gene. This clonotype was obtained from a male donor with early-stage non-small cell lung cancer. CDR3 region: CSARDRENTEAFF. CDR3 DNA: TGCAGTGCTAGAGATCGTGAGAACACTGAAGCTTTCTTT.